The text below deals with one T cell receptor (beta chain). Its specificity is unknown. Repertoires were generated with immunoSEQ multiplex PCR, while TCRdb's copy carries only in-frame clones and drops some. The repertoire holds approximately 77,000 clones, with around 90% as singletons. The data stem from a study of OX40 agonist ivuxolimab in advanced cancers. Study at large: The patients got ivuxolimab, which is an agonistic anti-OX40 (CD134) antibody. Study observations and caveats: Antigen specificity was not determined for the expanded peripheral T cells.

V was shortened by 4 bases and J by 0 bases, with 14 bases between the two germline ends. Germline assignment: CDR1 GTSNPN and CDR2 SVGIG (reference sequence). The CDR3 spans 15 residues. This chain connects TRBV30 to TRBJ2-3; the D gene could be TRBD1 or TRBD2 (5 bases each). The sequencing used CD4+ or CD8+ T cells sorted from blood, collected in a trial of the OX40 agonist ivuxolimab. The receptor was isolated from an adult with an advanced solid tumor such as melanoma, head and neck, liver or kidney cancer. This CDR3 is CAWTTGTQSTDTQYF. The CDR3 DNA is TGTGCCTGGACCACCGGGACGCAGAGCACAGATACGCAGTATTTT.